These T cell receptor beta chains were read from a single sample in a study of blood T cells in healthy people across ages. TCRdb recomputed calls from the 5' RACE reads with MiXCR, one row per CDR3 protein. The sample consists of hundreds of thousands of distinct CDR3 sequences, 22% of them appearing once. What was sequenced was blood. The receptors originated from an older man in good health. Both conserved end residues are part of each CDR3. The D gene is left open where the match is weak. A row's size may be missing; if present it is once, few, many or a size class.

V	size	D	J	DNA	CDR3
TRBV6-5	few	NA	TRBJ1-4	TGTGCCAGCAGACGCGGGGGCCCGGATGAAAAACTGTTTTTT	CASRRGGPDEKLFF
TRBV27	few	NA	TRBJ2-1	TGTGCCAGCACCTGGGGGGCGAAGAATGAGCAGTTCTTC	CASTWGAKNEQFF
TRBV9	NA	NA	TRBJ2-3	TGTGCCAGCAGCGTAGGGCTCGACACAGATACGCAGTATTTT	CASSVGLDTDTQYF
TRBV18	NA	NA	TRBJ1-2	TGTGCCAGCTCACAAGCCGGGAATACGGGTGGTTACACCTTC	CASSQAGNTGGYTF
TRBV12-3/TRBV12-4	NA	NA	TRBJ2-1	TGTGCCAGCAGTCGGTTGGACCAGCAGTTCTTC	CASSRLDQQFF
TRBV29-1	NA	TRBD1	TRBJ2-3	TGCAGCGCACAAACAGGGGGCCCCAGTATAGATACGCAGTATTTT	CSAQTGGPSIDTQYF
TRBV30	few	NA	TRBJ1-2	TGTGCCTGGAGTAAAGGGGAGGGAAGTGGCTACACCTTC	CAWSKGEGSGYTF
TRBV25-1	many	TRBD1	TRBJ1-1	TGTGCCAGCAGATCAGGGGGCTCGCACACTGAAGCTTTCTTT	CASRSGGSHTEAFF
TRBV24-1	many	TRBD1	TRBJ2-1	TGTGCCACCAGTGATTTCGGGTGGGGACAGGGTGGTGAGCAGTTCTTC	CATSDFGWGQGGEQFF
TRBV5-1	few	NA	TRBJ1-1	TGCGCCAGCAGCTTGGACTGGGGTGTTGGGGTTTTCTTT	CASSLDWGVGVFF
TRBV20-1	NA	NA	TRBJ2-3	TGCAGTGCTAGAGAGGCCCCGGATACGCAGTATTTT	CSAREAPDTQYF
TRBV28	NA	NA	TRBJ2-5	TGTGCCAGCAGTTCGGCGGGAATTGGGGAGACCCAGTACTTC	CASSSAGIGETQYF
TRBV27	few	NA	TRBJ2-3	TGTGCCAGCAAGACGGCGGTGCCCACAGATACGCAGTATTTT	CASKTAVPTDTQYF
TRBV7-2	NA	TRBD2	TRBJ2-2	TGTGCCAGCAGCGGTCGGACTAGCGGCTTCACGGGGGAGCTGTTTTTT	CASSGRTSGFTGELFF
TRBV7-9	few	NA	TRBJ1-2	TGTGCCGGCAGCTTAGTGGTGTTCCCTGGCTACACCTTC	CAGSLVVFPGYTF
TRBV5-1	few	NA	TRBJ1-1	TGCGCCAGCAGCTTGGCCATTCAGGCGTTTGACACTGAAGCTTTCTTT	CASSLAIQAFDTEAFF
TRBV29-1	NA	NA	TRBJ2-3	TGCAGCGTTGAGGTTGTTGCCGCTTGGGATACGCAGTATTTT	CSVEVVAAWDTQYF
TRBV4-3	NA	NA	TRBJ1-2	TGCGCCAGCAGCCAAGACCTAGGACAGATCTATGGCTACACCTTC	CASSQDLGQIYGYTF